This entry lists 32 T cell receptor beta chains sequenced from one sample in a study of blood T cell repertoires in COVID-19. The assay was immunoSEQ multiplex PCR, and TCRdb's table has in-frame clones only and misses some. The profile shows a few hundred thousand clones, about 88% of them singletons. The specimen was peripheral blood. The receptor set was obtained from a man between 18 and 35 years old with active or convalescent COVID-19.

J is TRBJ2-1 and V is TRBV9, with D possibly being TRBD2 (5 bases). V lost 7 bases, J lost 5 bases, and 16 bases lay in between. The germline V gene encodes CDR1 SGDLS and CDR2 YYNGEE. CDR3 size: 14 residues. The CDR3 region is CASSGGFVHNEQFF. In DNA, the CDR3 is TGTGCCAGCTCGGGCGGGTTTGTACACAATGAGCAGTTCTTC.

The rearrangement uses TRBV7-9 and TRBJ2-5; D gene ambiguous. From germline, CDR1 is SEHNR and CDR2 FQNEAQ (reference sequence). This CDR3 has 12 residues. Trimming removed 5 bases from V and 0 bases from J, with 4 bases in between. CDR3 DNA sequence: TGTGCCAGCAGCCGGGACCAAGAGACCCAGTACTTC. As protein: CASSRDQETQYF. The variable domain in full, with the rest retrieved from reference TRBV7-9 and TRBJ2-5, is DTGVSQNPRHKITKRGQNVTFRCDPISEHNRLYWYRQTLGQGPEFLTYFQNEAQLEKSRLLSDRFSAERPKGSFSTLEIQRTEQGDSAMYLCASSRDQETQYFGPGTRLLVL.

The chain uses TRBV11-2 and TRBJ1-3, with 8 bases fitting TRBD1. V shed 0 bases, J shed 4 bases, and the junction held 2 bases outside the gene matches. The length of the CDR3 is 15 residues. The germline gives CDR1 SGHAT, CDR2 FQNNGV. The chain's CDR3 is CASSLDRGHGNTIYF. The DNA of the CDR3 is TGTGCCAGCAGCTTAGACAGGGGGCACGGAAACACCATATATTTT.

This chain uses TRBV4-2 with TRBJ2-2; D remains unclear. V lost 0 bases, J lost 1 base, and 9 bases lay in between. The CDR3 runs to 16 residues. Germline V gene data show CDR1 as LGHNA and CDR2 as YNFKEQ. CDR3 loop: CASSQDGAENTGELFF. The DNA for the CDR3 is TGTGCCAGCAGCCAAGATGGCGCGGAGAACACCGGGGAGCTGTTTTTT.

Only one count was recorded for this clone. The J gene is TRBJ1-1, the V gene TRBV28; 7 bases are a match to TRBD1. J gave up 8 bases and V 3 bases, and 15 bases lay outside the gene matches. This CDR3 is built from 16 residues. Germline V gene data show CDR1 as MDHEN and CDR2 as SYDVKM. CDR3 loop: CASSLSLTPGTDEAFF. In nucleotides, the CDR3 is TGTGCCAGCAGTTTGAGCCTAACCCCCGGGACAGACGAAGCTTTCTTT.

V usage is TRBV2 and J usage is TRBJ1-2; the match to TRBD1 covers 8 bases. The V and J ends lost 11 bases and 7 bases, in that order; junction bases with no gene match: 6. Germline-derived CDR1 and CDR2 are SNHLY and FYNNEI. CDR3 size: 11 residues. CDR3 amino acids: CASDRESGYTF. CDR3 DNA: TGTGCCTCGGACAGGGAGAGTGGCTACACCTTC.

The genes are TRBV11-3 and TRBJ2-7, with 10 bases aligning to TRBD2. The CDR3 has 15 amino acids. V trimming: 4 bases; J trimming: 4 bases; junction bases outside the gene matches: 7. Germline V gene data show CDR1 as SGHNT and CDR2 as YENEEA. For the CDR3, the DNA is TGTGCCAGCAGCTGGTTAGCGGGAGGCACATACGAGCAGTACTTC. Translation: CASSWLAGGTYEQYF.

This chain uses TRBV19 with TRBJ1-4, with D possibly being TRBD1 (5 bases). CDR3 size: 14 residues. Between the trimmed V and J ends, which lost 7 bases and 2 bases, there was a span of 11 bases. Germline CDR1 LNHDA, CDR2 SQIVND (reference sequence). The CDR3 reads CASMDAGTNEKLFF. CDR3 DNA sequence: TGTGCCAGTATGGACGCAGGGACTAATGAAAAACTGTTTTTT.

This clone was observed once. The rearrangement joins TRBV5-1 to TRBJ2-1, with D hard to call. This CDR3 comprises 15 residues. The germline CDR1 and CDR2 sequences are SGHRS and YFSETQ. Trimming stripped 2 bases from V and 2 bases from J, with 11 bases between. DNA of the CDR3: TGCGCCAGCAGCTTAGTACCTGGGCCCTACAATGAGCAGTTCTTC. Protein: CASSLVPGPYNEQFF.

The rearrangement joins TRBV6-5 to TRBJ1-5; tentative D call: TRBD1 (6 bases). CDR1 and CDR2 from the germline V gene are MNHEY and SVGAGI. Trimming took off 9 bases at V and 6 bases at J, with 15 bases between the two ends. The CDR3 is 13 residues long. The CDR3 coding sequence is TGTGCCAGTAAAGGGGGGGGCACTCAGCCCCAGCATTTT. Its protein product is CASKGGGTQPQHF.

This clone has only a few counts. This chain links TRBV30 with TRBJ1-2; D is ambiguous. The CDR3 length is 12 residues. V was trimmed by 3 bases and J by 6 bases, leaving 11 bases between them. Germline V gene sequence: CDR1 GTSNPN, CDR2 SVGIG (reference sequence). DNA of the CDR3: TGTGCCTGGAGGAGGGAGAGGGATGGCTACACCTTC. Its protein is CAWRRERDGYTF.

This sequence joins TRBV12-5 and TRBJ1-5; 7 bases align to TRBD1. This CDR3 contains 14 residues. The germline V gene has CDR1 LGHNT and CDR2 FRNRAP. The V gene end was trimmed by 6 bases and the J gene end by 2 bases; junction bases not matched to a gene: 4. CDR3 sequence (DNA): TGTGCTAGTGGAACGGGACAGCGCAATCAGCCCCAGCATTTT. Its protein product is CASGTGQRNQPQHF.

Only one count was recorded for this clone. This rearrangement joins TRBV28 to TRBJ2-7; no clear D. Germline V gene data show CDR1 as MDHEN and CDR2 as SYDVKM. CDR3 length: 11 amino acids. V lost 4 bases, J lost 4 bases, and 5 bases lay in between. CDR3 protein: CASSSAYEQYF. The DNA of the CDR3 is TGTGCCAGCAGTTCTGCGTACGAGCAGTACTTC. The full variable domain, rest sourced from reference TRBV28 and TRBJ2-7, is DVKVTQSSRYLVKRTGEKVFLECVQDMDHENMFWYRQDPGLGLRLIYFSYDVKMKEKGDIPEGYSVSREKKERFSLILESASTNQTSMYLCASSSAYEQYFGPGTRLTVT.

V is TRBV2 and J is TRBJ2-7; 7 bases line up with TRBD2. V lost 7 bases and J lost 1; bases outside the gene matches: 16. The germline V gene has CDR1 SNHLY and CDR2 FYNNEI. The CDR3 extends over 17 amino acids. As DNA, the CDR3 is TGTGCCAGCATCCCCCCTGGGCTAGCGGAGAGGTCCTACGAGCAGTACTTC. Translating it yields CASIPPGLAERSYEQYF.

This clone has only one observation. The chain has TRBV6-5 and TRBJ2-7; maybe TRBD2 (5 bases). The ends were cut back, 2 bases at V and 0 bases at J, with 8 bases in the middle. The germline gives CDR1 MNHEY, CDR2 SVGAGI. This CDR3 is 14 amino acids long. This CDR3 reads CASSYRDPSYEQYF. The CDR3 DNA reads TGTGCCAGCAGTTACCGGGATCCCTCCTACGAGCAGTACTTC.

The V and J genes are TRBV5-1 and TRBJ1-2; maybe TRBD1 (5 bases). The CDR3 loop spans 12 amino acids. Germline V gene data show CDR1 as SGHRS and CDR2 as YFSETQ. V lost 4 bases and J lost 4, with 8 bases in between. The CDR3 DNA sequence: TGCGCCAGCAGCCTAGACAGCTATGGCTACACCTTC. This encodes CASSLDSYGYTF.

The chain recombines TRBV11-3 with TRBJ2-1; a possible D gene is TRBD1 (6 bases). The CDR3 is 15 residues long. V gave up 5 bases and J gave up 5 bases, with 16 bases separating them. From germline, CDR1 is SGHNT and CDR2 YENEEA. The CDR3 DNA follows: TGTGCCAGCAGCCCCATGGGGGCACGGGACAATGAGCAGTTCTTC. As protein: CASSPMGARDNEQFF.

The V gene is TRBV24-1, the J gene TRBJ2-7; D ambiguous. Trimming took off 6 bases at V and 3 bases at J, with 8 bases between the two ends. The germline gives CDR1 KGHDR, CDR2 SFDVKD. The CDR3 runs to 12 residues. CDR3 sequence (DNA): TGTGCCACCAGTAACACAGACTACGAGCAGTACTTC. This codes for CATSNTDYEQYF.

The V and J genes are TRBV11-2 and TRBJ1-2; TRBD1 might be the D (5 bases). Germline V gene sequence: CDR1 SGHAT, CDR2 FQNNGV. This CDR3 is built from 11 residues. The V and J ends lost 8 bases and 6 bases respectively, with 10 bases between them. CDR3 in amino acids: CASGGGDGYTF. DNA for the CDR3: TGTGCCAGCGGGGGAGGGGATGGCTACACCTTC.

CDR3 sequence: CASSEPSPGQYSNQPQHF. The CDR3 bases are TGTGCCAGCAGTGAACCCTCGCCGGGACAGTATAGCAATCAGCCCCAGCATTTT. The chain links TRBV6-1 to TRBJ1-5, with 7 bases matching TRBD1. Germline V gene sequence: CDR1 MNHNS, CDR2 SASEGT. J was trimmed by 0 bases and V by 2 bases; bases with no gene match: 10. The CDR3 sequence is 18 residues long.

The chain has TRBV5-4 and TRBJ2-3, with D perhaps matching TRBD1 (6 bases). The CDR3 extends over 14 amino acids. Trimming pared 4 bases from V and 2 bases from J, leaving 11 bases between. Germline V gene data show CDR1 as SGHNT and CDR2 as YYREEE (reference sequence). The CDR3 here is CASSLGQHTDTQYF. The CDR3 DNA sequence: TGTGCCAGCAGCCTAGGACAGCACACAGATACGCAGTATTTT.

The genes are TRBV5-1 and TRBJ1-4, with D possibly TRBD1 on 5 matching bases. Looked up from germline, CDR1 is SGHRS and CDR2 is YFSETQ. The CDR3 extends over 15 amino acids. Trimming removed 0 bases at V and 5 bases at J, with 11 bases between. The DNA for the CDR3 is TGCGCCAGCAGCTTGGCCGTGGGACTGAATGAAAAACTGTTTTTT. Its protein product is CASSLAVGLNEKLFF.

The chain couples TRBV2 to TRBJ2-5; TRBD2 aligns across 15 bases. The CDR3 is 16 residues long. Germline V lookup: CDR1 SNHLY, CDR2 FYNNEI. V shed 8 bases and J 4 bases; nucleotides not matched to a gene: 8. CDR3 residues: CASQGLAGGYLETQYF. Written as DNA, the CDR3 is TGTGCCAGCCAGGGACTAGCGGGGGGTTACCTAGAGACCCAGTACTTC.

This chain links TRBV25-1 with TRBJ1-5, with a possible D match to TRBD1 (6 bases). From germline, CDR1 is MGHDK and CDR2 SYGVNS. This CDR3 is built from 14 residues. Trimming pared 10 bases from V and 6 bases from J, leaving 19 bases between. Here the CDR3 DNA reads TGTGCCATCAATCCAGGGGTCGAAGGTCAGCCCCAGCATTTT. Translation: CAINPGVEGQPQHF.

CDR3 DNA sequence: TGTGCCAGCAGCCAACTTTCGCGCGGGGGGGCGGATGAGCAGTTCTTC. Its protein is CASSQLSRGGADEQFF. The chain couples TRBV3-1 (or the pseudogene TRBV3-2) to TRBJ2-1; 9 nucleotides line up with TRBD2. The CDR3 has 16 residues. CDR1 and CDR2 (germline): LGHDT, YNNKEL (reference sequence). V gave up 2 bases and J gave up 8 bases; unmatched junction bases: 10.

The chain joins TRBV9 to TRBJ2-1; TRBD2 aligns across 7 bases. After removal of 4 bases from V and 0 bases from J, the junction contained 4 bases not matched to a gene. The CDR3 covers 15 residues. Germline V gives CDR1 SGDLS, CDR2 YYNGEE. Here the CDR3 reads CASSSGLVSYNEQFF. CDR3 nucleotides: TGTGCCAGCAGCTCAGGACTAGTCTCCTACAATGAGCAGTTCTTC.

The CDR3 loop is CASVGQAYEQYF. CDR3 nucleotides: TGTGCCAGCGTTGGGCAGGCTTACGAGCAGTACTTC. This chain joins TRBV28 and TRBJ2-7; D remains ambiguous. Trimming cost V 8 bases and J 4 bases, with 12 bases left between them. The length of the CDR3 is 12 residues. The germline V gene has CDR1 MDHEN and CDR2 SYDVKM.

The V and J genes are TRBV5-4 and TRBJ2-1, with 12 bases aligning to TRBD2. V lost 4 bases, J lost 6 bases, and 14 bases stayed unmatched. The germline V gene encodes CDR1 SGHNT and CDR2 YYREEE (reference sequence). This CDR3 is built from 18 residues. Here the CDR3 DNA reads TGTGCCAGCAGCCCCTCTAGCGGGAGGGGTTGGGGGCTCAATGAGCAGTTCTTC. Protein sequence: CASSPSSGRGWGLNEQFF.

This chain connects TRBV3-1 (or the pseudogene TRBV3-2) to TRBJ2-1; a weak D match, TRBD2 (6 bases). V lost 3 bases and J lost 9, with 12 bases in between. This CDR3 comprises 13 residues. Germline V gives CDR1 LGHDT, CDR2 YNNKEL (reference sequence). Here the CDR3 reads CASSHEGRGEQFF. For the CDR3, the DNA is TGTGCCAGCAGCCATGAGGGGCGGGGTGAGCAGTTCTTC.

This chain joins TRBV5-6 and TRBJ1-2; the match to TRBD1 covers 9 bases. CDR1 and CDR2 from the germline V gene are SGHDT and YYEEEE. The V gene end was trimmed by 5 bases and the J gene end by 4 bases; junction bases not matched to a gene: 6. The CDR3 spans 14 residues. DNA for the CDR3: TGTGCCAGCAGGGGGACAGGGAGGGGCTATGGCTACACCTTC. Amino acid sequence: CASRGTGRGYGYTF.

This sequence joins TRBV28 and TRBJ1-2; 8 nucleotides line up with TRBD1. With 8 bases clipped from V and 6 bases from J, the junction kept 11 bases outside the gene matches. There are 14 residues in the CDR3. In germline, CDR1 is MDHEN, CDR2 SYDVKM. Here the CDR3 DNA reads TGTGCCAGCTTAAAACCGGGACAGGCTAATGGCTACACCTTC. It specifies CASLKPGQANGYTF.

This chain joins TRBV19 and TRBJ2-1; tentatively, D is TRBD2 (7 bases). V was shortened by 3 bases and J by 3 bases, with 12 bases between the two germline ends. The CDR3 runs to 15 residues. The germline V gene has CDR1 LNHDA and CDR2 SQIVND (reference sequence). The CDR3 loop reads CASSMSGGNYNEQFF. The CDR3 DNA reads TGTGCCAGTAGTATGTCGGGGGGCAACTACAATGAGCAGTTCTTC.